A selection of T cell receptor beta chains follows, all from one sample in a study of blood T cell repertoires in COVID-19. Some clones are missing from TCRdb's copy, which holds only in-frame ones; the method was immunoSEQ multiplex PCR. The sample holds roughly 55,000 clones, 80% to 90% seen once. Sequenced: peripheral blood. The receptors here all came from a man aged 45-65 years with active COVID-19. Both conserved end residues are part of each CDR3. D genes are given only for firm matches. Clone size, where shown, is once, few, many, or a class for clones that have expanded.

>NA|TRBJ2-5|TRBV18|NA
CASSPRVVGETQYF
TGTGCCAGCTCACCCCGGGTCGTCGGGGAGACCCAGTACTTC
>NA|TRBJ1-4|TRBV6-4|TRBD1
CASSPGQGHEKLFF
TGTGCCAGCAGTCCGGGACAGGGCCATGAAAAACTGTTTTTT
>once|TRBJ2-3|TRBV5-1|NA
CASSLGTPTDTQYF
TGCGCCAGCAGCTTGGGGACACCCACAGATACGCAGTATTTT
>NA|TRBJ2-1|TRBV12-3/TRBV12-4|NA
CASSPGLEGFF
TGTGCCAGCAGTCCAGGTCTTGAAGGGTTCTTC
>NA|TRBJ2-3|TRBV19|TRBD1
CATVGQGADTQYF
TGTGCCACTGTGGGACAGGGCGCCGATACGCAGTATTTT
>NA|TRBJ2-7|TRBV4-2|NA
CASSQGIQDSMLYF
TGTGCCAGCAGCCAAGGGATACAAGACAGTATGCTGTACTTC
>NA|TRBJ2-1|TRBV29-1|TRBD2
CSVAPSGSYEQFF
TGCAGCGTTGCGCCTAGCGGGAGCTATGAGCAGTTCTTC
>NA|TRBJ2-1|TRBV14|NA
CASSQDLGSYNEQFF
TGTGCCAGCAGCCAAGATCTCGGCTCCTACAATGAGCAGTTCTTC
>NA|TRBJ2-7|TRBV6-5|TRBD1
CASSWDRAYEQYF
TGTGCCAGCAGTTGGGACAGGGCCTACGAGCAGTACTTC
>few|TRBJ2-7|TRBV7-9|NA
CASSLASRTDEQYF
TGTGCCAGCAGCTTAGCCTCACGGACAGACGAGCAGTACTTC
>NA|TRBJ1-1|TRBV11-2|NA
CASSFEGRSTEAFF
TGTGCCAGCAGCTTCGAGGGGAGGTCCACTGAAGCTTTCTTT
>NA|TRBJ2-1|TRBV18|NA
CASSPALSSYNEQFF
TGTGCCAGCTCACCAGCCCTAAGCTCCTACAATGAGCAGTTCTTC
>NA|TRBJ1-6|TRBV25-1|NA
CASSEGGTSSSALHF
TGTGCCAGCAGTGAAGGGGGGACCTCTTCGTCAGCCCTCCACTTT
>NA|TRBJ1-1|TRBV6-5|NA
CASSLGQNTEAFF
TGTGCCAGCAGTTTGGGACAGAACACTGAAGCTTTCTTT
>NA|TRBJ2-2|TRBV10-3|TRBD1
CAISEHADRGGDGELFF
TGTGCCATCAGTGAGCACGCGGACAGGGGGGGTGACGGGGAGCTGTTTTTT
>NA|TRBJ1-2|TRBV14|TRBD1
CASSERGRGSYGYTF
TGTGCCAGCAGCGAAAGGGGCAGGGGGTCCTATGGCTACACCTTC
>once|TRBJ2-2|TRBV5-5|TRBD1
CASSPTGQATGELFF
TGTGCCAGCAGCCCCACCGGACAGGCCACCGGGGAGCTGTTTTTT
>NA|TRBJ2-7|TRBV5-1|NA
CASSRGGLYEQYF
TGCGCCAGCAGCCGCGGGGGCCTCTACGAGCAGTACTTC
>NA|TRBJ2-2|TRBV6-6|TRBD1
CASSLGQGGTGELFF
TGTGCCAGCAGCCTGGGACAGGGGGGCACCGGGGAGCTGTTTTTT
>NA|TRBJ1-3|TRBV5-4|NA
CASSRTPGAGNTIYF
TGTGCCAGCAGCCGAACCCCAGGGGCTGGAAACACCATATATTTT
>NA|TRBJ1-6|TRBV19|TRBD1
CASSLSGTGGYSPLHF
TGTGCCAGTAGTTTGTCCGGGACAGGGGGGTATTCACCCCTCCACTTT
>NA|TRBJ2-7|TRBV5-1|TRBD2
CASSSQDPAGEEQYF
TGCGCCAGCAGCTCCCAGGACCCCGCGGGGGAGGAGCAGTACTTC
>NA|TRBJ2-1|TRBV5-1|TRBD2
CASSLHLAGSSYNEQFF
TGCGCCAGCAGCTTGCATCTAGCGGGTTCCTCCTACAATGAGCAGTTCTTC
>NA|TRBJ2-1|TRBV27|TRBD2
CASSLLVGGTYNEQFF
TGTGCCAGCAGTTTATTGGTGGGAGGGACCTACAATGAGCAGTTCTTC
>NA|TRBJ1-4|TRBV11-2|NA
CASSLFGGVEEKLFF
TGTGCCAGCAGCTTATTTGGGGGGGTGGAAGAAAAACTGTTTTTT
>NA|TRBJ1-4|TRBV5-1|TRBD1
CASSYYRGKDEKLFF
TGCGCCAGCAGCTACTACAGGGGGAAAGACGAAAAACTGTTTTTT
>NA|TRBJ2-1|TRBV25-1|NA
CASSDSGSTMITEQFF
TGTGCCAGCAGTGACTCGGGTTCTACAATGATTACGGAGCAGTTCTTC
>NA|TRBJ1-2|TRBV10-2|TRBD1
CASSFDRDNYGYTF
TGCGCCAGCAGTTTTGACAGGGATAACTATGGCTACACCTTC
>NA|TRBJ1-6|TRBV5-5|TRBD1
CASSVDRGLSPLHF
TGTGCCAGCAGCGTGGACAGGGGGCTTTCACCCCTCCACTTT
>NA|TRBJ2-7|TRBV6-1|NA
CASSDTGNEQYF
TGTGCCAGCAGTGATACAGGGAACGAGCAGTACTTC
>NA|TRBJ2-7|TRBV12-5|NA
CASGSGGQAGEQYF
TGTGCTAGTGGCTCCGGGGGGCAAGCCGGCGAGCAGTACTTC
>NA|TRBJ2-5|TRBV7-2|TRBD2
CASSSQPSRGGYETQYF
TGTGCCAGCAGCTCCCAACCGAGCCGGGGGGGCTATGAGACCCAGTACTTC
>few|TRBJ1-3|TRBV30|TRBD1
CAWGYPTQQGLRGNTIYF
TGTGCCTGGGGGTACCCCACCCAACAGGGGTTGAGGGGAAACACCATATATTTT
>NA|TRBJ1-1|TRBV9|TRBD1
CASSNRDRGSTEAFF
TGTGCCAGCAGCAACCGGGACAGGGGGAGCACTGAAGCTTTCTTT
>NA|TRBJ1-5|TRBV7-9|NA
CASSFQGISNQPQHF
TGTGCCAGCAGCTTCCAGGGGATTAGCAATCAGCCCCAGCATTTT
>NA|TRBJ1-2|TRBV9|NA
CASNLQGSRNYGYTF
TGTGCCAGCAACCTACAGGGAAGTCGTAACTATGGCTACACCTTC
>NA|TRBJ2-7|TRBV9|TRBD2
CASSRGEWYEQYF
TGTGCCAGCAGCCGGGGGGAATGGTACGAGCAGTACTTC
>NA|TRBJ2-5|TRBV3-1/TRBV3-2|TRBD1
CASSHRIDREPQYF
TGTGCCAGCAGCCACCGCATAGACAGGGAGCCCCAGTACTTC
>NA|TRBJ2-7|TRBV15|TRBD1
CATSTRQGAYEQYF
TGTGCCACCAGCACACGACAGGGAGCCTACGAGCAGTACTTC
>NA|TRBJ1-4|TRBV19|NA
CASMGPGDHRSSTEKLFF
TGTGCCAGTATGGGGCCAGGCGATCACAGGTCTTCTACCGAAAAACTGTTTTTT
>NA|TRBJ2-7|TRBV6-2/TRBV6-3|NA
CASSYSFNEQYF
TGTGCCAGCAGTTACTCGTTCAACGAGCAGTACTTC
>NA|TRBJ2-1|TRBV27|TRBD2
CASSYQTPVGGSAYNEQFF
TGTGCCAGCAGTTACCAAACCCCCGTCGGCGGGAGCGCCTACAATGAGCAGTTCTTC
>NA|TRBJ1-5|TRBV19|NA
CASRRQSNQPQHF
TGTGCCAGTAGGCGCCAAAGCAATCAGCCCCAGCATTTT
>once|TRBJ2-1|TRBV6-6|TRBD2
CASRIGRAGSNEQFF
TGTGCCAGCCGTATCGGGAGGGCGGGTTCCAATGAGCAGTTCTTC
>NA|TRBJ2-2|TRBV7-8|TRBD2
CASSSTSGSPGELFF
TGTGCCAGCAGCTCGACTAGCGGGAGTCCCGGGGAGCTGTTTTTT
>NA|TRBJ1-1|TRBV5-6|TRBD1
CASSRQGVSEAFF
TGTGCCAGCAGCCGGCAGGGGGTCTCTGAAGCTTTCTTT
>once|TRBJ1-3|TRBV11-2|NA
CASSSVTYSGNTIYF
TGTGCCAGCAGCTCGGTCACCTACTCTGGAAACACCATATATTTT
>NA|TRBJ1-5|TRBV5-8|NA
CASSRGSNQPQHF
TGTGCCAGCAGCCGGGGTAGCAATCAGCCCCAGCATTTT
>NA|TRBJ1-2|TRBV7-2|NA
CASSLEGRDYPYTIDGYTF
TGTGCCAGCAGCTTAGAAGGCAGGGATTACCCGTACACTATCGATGGCTACACCTTC
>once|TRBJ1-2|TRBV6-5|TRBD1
CASSYSGTGVYGYTF
TGTGCCAGCAGTTACTCCGGGACAGGGGTCTATGGCTACACCTTC
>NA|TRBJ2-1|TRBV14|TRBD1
CASSHIAGQGDNEQFF
TGTGCCAGCAGCCACATAGCGGGACAGGGGGACAATGAGCAGTTCTTC
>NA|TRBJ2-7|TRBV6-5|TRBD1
CASRGGTGDSYEQYF
TGTGCCAGCAGGGGAGGGACAGGGGATTCCTACGAGCAGTACTTC
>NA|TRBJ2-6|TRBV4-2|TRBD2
CASGLAGGRTGANVLTF
TGTGCCAGCGGACTAGCGGGAGGGCGCACTGGGGCCAACGTCCTGACTTTC
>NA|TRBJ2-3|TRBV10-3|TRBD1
CAISDRGQDTQYF
TGTGCCATCAGTGACAGGGGGCAGGATACGCAGTATTTT